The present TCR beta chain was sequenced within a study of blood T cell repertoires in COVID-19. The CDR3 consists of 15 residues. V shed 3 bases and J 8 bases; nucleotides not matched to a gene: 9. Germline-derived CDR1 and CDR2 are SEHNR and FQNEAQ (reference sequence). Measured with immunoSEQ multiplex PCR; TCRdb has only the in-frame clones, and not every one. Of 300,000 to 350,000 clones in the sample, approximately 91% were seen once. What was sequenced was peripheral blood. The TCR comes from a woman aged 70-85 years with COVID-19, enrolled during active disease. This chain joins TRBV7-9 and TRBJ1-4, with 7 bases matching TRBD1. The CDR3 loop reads CASSFLQGDREKLFF. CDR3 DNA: TGTGCCAGCAGCTTTCTTCAGGGGGATCGAGAAAAACTGTTTTTT.